This T cell receptor (beta chain) was identified in a study of cytomegalovirus exposure and HLA in healthy donors. The study's findings and limits: In a later analysis, an Asian-associated ancestry cluster reportedly showed fewer N-insertions than the approximately 610-donor mean. TCR beta chains numbering under 200 were designated cytomegalovirus-associated. Based on reports, TCR beta sequences accurately predicted HLA-A and HLA-B alleles for most subjects.

This clone showed up just a few times. No antigen is known for it. Primers: 60 Vbeta forward and 13 Jbeta reverse. TCRdb keeps only in-frame clones here, not all; method: immunoSEQ multiplex PCR. This table has 65,000 to 85,000 clones, 70% to 85% appearing once. This clonotype was sampled from a woman aged 45-60 years in good health and CMV-seronegative. Sequencing was carried out using PBMCs.

CDR3 protein: CASSKQGINTEAFF. For the CDR3, the DNA is TGTGCCAGTAGCAAACAGGGAATCAACACTGAAGCTTTCTTT. The J gene is TRBJ1-1, the V gene TRBV19; D may be TRBD1 (6 bases). V gave up 6 bases and J gave up 2 bases, with 13 bases separating them. Germline loops: CDR1 LNHDA, CDR2 SQIVND (reference sequence). The CDR3 spans 14 residues.